This T cell receptor (beta chain) was captured by sequencing in a study of CD8+CD57+ T cells in acquired aplastic anemia. Study summary: CD4+ reads averaged roughly 11 million in healthy donors.

With respect to this clonotype: Antigen specificity is unknown.

Whole-study results and caveats: Significant differences in CD8+ Simpson's diversity were not observed between patients and controls. Patients shared just under 30 CD8+ CDR3 sequences with controls.

V lost 7 bases to trimming and J lost 0 bases; unmatched junction nucleotides: 7. This CDR3 has 15 residues. CDR1 is ENHRY and CDR2 is SYGVKD in the germline V gene. Both TCR beta VDJ combination and CDR3 sequence profiling were carried out. Genomic DNA was the template for this profiling. Each CDR3 protein gets one entry after TCRdb re-called the reads with MiXCR. The sample carries tens of thousands of distinct CDR3 sequences, about half recorded once. The source material was sorted CD4+, CD8+, or CD8+CD57+ T cells (not recorded which) from PBMCs. The receptor's source is a human donor in good health, serving as a control. The chain carries TRBV10-3 and TRBJ1-1; 8 bases are a match to TRBD1. In DNA form, the CDR3 reads TGTGCCATCAAAGGGCAGGGGGCACTGAACACTGAAGCTTTCTTT. It translates to CAIKGQGALNTEAFF.